The subject of this entry is one T cell receptor (beta chain). This CDR3 is built from 17 residues. Germline CDR1 LNHNV, CDR2 YYDKDF (reference sequence). V lost 4 bases and J 0 bases, leaving 19 bases between the germline ends. The data are from a study of OX40 agonist ivuxolimab in advanced cancers. Profiled with immunoSEQ multiplex PCR; TCRdb holds only in-frame clones, not every one. The profile shows about 48,000 clones, more than 85% of them singletons. V usage is TRBV15 and J usage is TRBJ2-7; the D gene is possibly TRBD1 (5 bases). The input for sequencing was CD4+ or CD8+ T cells sorted from blood, taken in a trial of the OX40 agonist ivuxolimab. This TCR came from an adult with an advanced solid tumor such as melanoma, head and neck, liver or kidney cancer. In DNA, the CDR3 is TGTGCCACCAGCACATTTTCCTCAGGGATGAGCTCCTACGAGCAGTACTTC. Translating gives CATSTFSSGMSSYEQYF.